Following are 19 T cell receptor beta chains from one sample sequenced in a study of a mutant IDH1 vaccine in newly diagnosed glioma. Measured with immunoSEQ multiplex PCR; TCRdb has only the in-frame clones, and not every one. The table records roughly 35,000 clones, approximately 90% of them present only once. Time point defined: baseline, week 1 (first vaccination visit). Regarding treatment: pre-vaccination baseline after standard-of-care therapy. The sequencing here drew on PBMCs, taken from a glioma patient treated with radiotherapy, temozolomide or both. The source of these receptors is a woman aged 40 to 50 with glioma.

This clone was seen a few times. The chain links TRBV19 to TRBJ1-5; 8 nucleotides agree with TRBD1. After removal of 6 bases from V and 3 bases from J, the junction contained 7 bases not matched to a gene. The germline CDR1 and CDR2 sequences are LNHDA and SQIVND (reference sequence). The CDR3 consists of 15 residues. The CDR3 coding sequence is TGTGCCAGTAGAAGAGACAGGGGCCTCAATCAGCCCCAGCATTTT. This sequence encodes CASRRDRGLNQPQHF.

The gene calls are TRBV6-1 and TRBJ2-3, with D possibly TRBD2 on 6 matching bases. Germline lookup yields CDR1 MNHNS and CDR2 SASEGT. CDR3 length: 16 amino acids. V lost 2 bases and J 2 bases, leaving 14 bases between the germline ends. The CDR3 is CASSERAGSATDTQYF. CDR3 sequence (DNA): TGTGCCAGCAGTGAACGGGCGGGGTCTGCCACAGATACGCAGTATTTT.

The V call is TRBV6-5, the J call TRBJ2-7, with D hard to call. The CDR3 spans 16 residues. V was trimmed by 0 bases and J by 0 bases, leaving 12 bases between them. The germline V gene encodes CDR1 MNHEY and CDR2 SVGAGI. The CDR3 loop reads CASSYSTPPNSYEQYF. In nucleotides, the CDR3 is TGTGCCAGCAGTTACTCGACACCCCCAAACTCCTACGAGCAGTACTTC.

The V and J genes are TRBV6-6 and TRBJ2-7; a possible D gene is TRBD2 (5 bases). The ends were cut back, 4 bases at V and 2 bases at J, with 9 bases in the middle. The CDR3 is 13 amino acids. CDR1 MNHNY and CDR2 SVGAGI come from the germline V gene (reference sequence). CDR3 amino acids: CASSSLGAYEQYF. In DNA form, the CDR3 reads TGTGCCAGCAGTTCCTTGGGAGCCTACGAGCAGTACTTC.

The V and J genes are TRBV10-2 and TRBJ1-2; 11 bases fit TRBD1. Germline values: CDR1 WSHSY, CDR2 SAAADI. The CDR3 is 14 amino acids. With 7 bases clipped from V and 4 bases from J, the junction kept 5 bases outside the gene matches. CDR3: CASNEGQGAYGYTF. The CDR3 DNA is TGCGCCAGCAATGAAGGACAGGGGGCCTATGGCTACACCTTC.

The V gene is TRBV4-1, the J gene TRBJ2-1; 9 bases are a match to TRBD2. The CDR3 is 17 amino acids. Per the germline V gene, CDR1 is MGHRA and CDR2 is YSYEKL. With 1 base clipped from V and 0 bases from J, the junction kept 4 bases outside the gene matches. The CDR3 DNA reads as TGCGCCAGCAGCCAAGTCCTGCGGGGGGGCTCCTACAATGAGCAGTTCTTC. It specifies CASSQVLRGGSYNEQFF.

The chain recombines TRBV7-9 with TRBJ2-7; no reliable D call. CDR1 and CDR2 from the germline V gene are SEHNR and FQNEAQ (reference sequence). This CDR3 has 10 amino acids. V gave up 8 bases and J gave up 4 bases, with 6 bases separating them. The CDR3 sequence: CASGEYEQYF. CDR3 nucleotide sequence: TGTGCCAGCGGGGAATACGAGCAGTACTTC.

J is TRBJ1-1 and V is TRBV5-5; the match to TRBD1 covers 9 bases. V shed 4 bases and J 4 bases; nucleotides not matched to a gene: 5. CDR3 size: 14 residues. CDR1 is SGHKS and CDR2 is YYEKEE in the germline V gene (reference sequence). In DNA, the CDR3 is TGTGCCAGCAGCCTTACGACAGGGGGCACTGAAGCTTTCTTT. Encoded protein: CASSLTTGGTEAFF. Supplemented by reference TRBV5-5 and TRBJ1-1, the full variable domain reads DAGVTQSPTHLIKTRGQQVTLRCSPISGHKSVSWYQQVLGQGPQFIFQYYEKEERGRGNFPDRFSARQFPNYSSELNVNALLLGDSALYLCASSLTTGGTEAFFGQGTRLTVV.

This clone occurred once. V usage is TRBV5-1 and J usage is TRBJ2-7; D gene uncertain. Looked up from germline, CDR1 is SGHRS and CDR2 is YFSETQ. The CDR3 is 13 residues long. Trimming took off 0 bases at V and 7 bases at J, with 11 bases between the two ends. The CDR3 loop reads CASSLEPGLEQYF. CDR3 in DNA: TGCGCCAGCAGCTTGGAACCTGGGCTTGAGCAGTACTTC.

V and J are TRBV4-1 and TRBJ2-7; tentatively, D is TRBD1 or TRBD2 (7 bases each). CDR3 length: 16 residues. Germline V gene sequence: CDR1 MGHRA, CDR2 YSYEKL. Trimming removed 0 bases at V and 4 bases at J, with 16 bases between. DNA for the CDR3: TGCGCCAGCAGCCAAGAGGACGGGGGGACAGAGTACGAGCAGTACTTC. Residues: CASSQEDGGTEYEQYF.

The V call is TRBV5-1, the J call TRBJ2-1; no firm D call. From germline, CDR1 is SGHRS and CDR2 YFSETQ. The germline V and J ends were trimmed by 0 bases and 6 bases, with 10 bases remaining between them. The CDR3 has 14 residues. In DNA form, the CDR3 reads TGCGCCAGCAGCTTGGTTGTGGAAATCAATGAGCAGTTCTTC. Residues: CASSLVVEINEQFF.

This clone was detected a few times. The chain is built from TRBV5-1 and TRBJ1-1, with D perhaps matching TRBD1 (6 bases). CDR1 and CDR2 from the germline V gene are SGHRS and YFSETQ. The CDR3 extends over 15 amino acids. Trimming shortened V by 0 bases and J by 4 bases, and 13 bases separated the two germline ends. CDR3: CASSLVQGLGTEAFF. The CDR3, as DNA: TGCGCCAGCAGCTTGGTACAGGGATTAGGCACTGAAGCTTTCTTT.

The V call is TRBV19, the J call TRBJ1-1, with 8 bases that match TRBD1. The V segment lost 6 bases and the J segment 7 bases; nucleotides outside the gene matches: 4. This CDR3 has 12 residues. CDR1 LNHDA and CDR2 SQIVND come from the germline V gene (reference sequence). CDR3 protein: CASSLDRVEAFF. The CDR3 DNA is TGTGCCAGTAGCCTGGACAGGGTTGAAGCTTTCTTT. Drawing the rest from reference TRBV19 and TRBJ1-1, the complete variable domain is DGGITQSPKYLFRKEGQNVTLSCEQNLNHDAMYWYRQDPGQGLRLIYYSQIVNDFQKGDIAEGYSVSREKKESFPLTVTSAQKNPTAFYLCASSLDRVEAFFGQGTRLTVV.

V usage is TRBV7-6 and J usage is TRBJ1-1, with a weak D call TRBD1 (5 bases). Trimming cost V 5 bases and J 5 bases, with 6 bases left between them. CDR3 size: 11 residues. CDR1 SGHVS and CDR2 FNYEAQ come from the germline V gene. CDR3 loop: CASSGGTEAFF. DNA for the CDR3: TGTGCCAGCAGCGGGGGGACTGAAGCTTTCTTT.

V is TRBV13 and J is TRBJ2-3; 10 positions match TRBD2. Trimming took 2 bases from V and 4 from J; bases not matched to a gene: 12. Germline CDR1 is PRHDT and CDR2 is FYEKMQ (reference sequence). The CDR3 contains 18 residues. The CDR3 spells CASSLWGEAGGPADTQYF. CDR3 sequence (DNA): TGTGCCAGCAGCTTATGGGGGGAAGCGGGAGGGCCTGCAGATACGCAGTATTTT.

The CDR3 here is CASSPGEGGDEQYF. In DNA, the CDR3 is TGTGCCAGCAGCCCCGGGGAGGGGGGAGACGAGCAGTACTTC. The gene calls are TRBV6-6 and TRBJ2-7; possibly TRBD2 for D (7 bases). The CDR3 covers 14 residues. Trimming took off 6 bases at V and 5 bases at J, with 17 bases between the two ends. Per germline, CDR1 MNHNY and CDR2 SVGAGI (reference sequence).

The chain combines TRBV5-6 with TRBJ2-7; 9 bases match TRBD1. Germline V gives CDR1 SGHDT, CDR2 YYEEEE. Trimming at V came to 5 bases and at J to 4 bases, leaving 4 bases not matched to a gene. The CDR3 loop spans 13 amino acids. CDR3 loop: CASRLTGGYEQYF. The CDR3 nucleotides read TGTGCCAGCAGATTGACAGGGGGGTACGAGCAGTACTTC.

The rearrangement links TRBV25-1 to TRBJ2-2; 8 nucleotides align to TRBD1. After removal of 0 bases from V and 5 bases from J, the junction contained 2 bases not matched to a gene. Germline V gives CDR1 MGHDK, CDR2 SYGVNS. The CDR3 runs to 15 residues. The CDR3 here is CASSEYQGATGELFF. The CDR3 DNA reads TGTGCCAGCAGTGAATACCAGGGGGCAACCGGGGAGCTGTTTTTT.

This chain uses TRBV7-9 with TRBJ1-2, with TRBD1 matching 8 bases. The CDR3 has 15 amino acids. Germline trimming cut 4 bases from V and 3 bases from J; bases unmatched to any gene: 7. Germline V lookup: CDR1 SEHNR, CDR2 FQNEAQ (reference sequence). The CDR3 here is CASSSWTGSDYGYTF. The CDR3 DNA reads TGTGCCAGCAGCTCTTGGACAGGGAGCGACTATGGCTACACCTTC. Looking up the rest from reference TRBV7-9 and TRBJ1-2 gives the full variable domain: DTGVSQNPRHKITKRGQNVTFRCDPISEHNRLYWYRQTLGQGPEFLTYFQNEAQLEKSRLLSDRFSAERPKGSFSTLEIQRTEQGDSAMYLCASSSWTGSDYGYTFGSGTRLTVV.